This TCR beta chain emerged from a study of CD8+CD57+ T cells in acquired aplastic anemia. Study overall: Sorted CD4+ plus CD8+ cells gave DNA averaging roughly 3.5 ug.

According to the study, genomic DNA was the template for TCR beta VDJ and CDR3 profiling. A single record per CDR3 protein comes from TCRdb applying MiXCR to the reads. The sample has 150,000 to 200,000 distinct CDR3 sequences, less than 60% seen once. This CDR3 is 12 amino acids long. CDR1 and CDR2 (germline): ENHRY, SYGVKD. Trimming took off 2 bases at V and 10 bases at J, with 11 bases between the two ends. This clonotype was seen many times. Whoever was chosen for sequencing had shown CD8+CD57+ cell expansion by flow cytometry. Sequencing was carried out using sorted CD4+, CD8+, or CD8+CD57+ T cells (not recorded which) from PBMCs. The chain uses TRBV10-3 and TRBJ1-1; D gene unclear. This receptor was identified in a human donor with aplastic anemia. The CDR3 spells CAISEDPVGAFF. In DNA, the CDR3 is TGTGCCATCAGTGAGGATCCGGTCGGAGCTTTCTTT.